This passage covers 4 T cell receptor beta chains from one sample sequenced in a study of glioma-infiltrating T cells after dendritic cell vaccination. Time point described: after dendritic cell vaccination, including at tumor progression/relapse. Repertoires were generated with immunoSEQ multiplex PCR, while TCRdb's copy carries only in-frame clones and drops some. Among more than 95,000 clones listed, around 80% were seen once. Sequenced material: blood, taken after dendritic cell vaccination. The receptor source for this set is a human donor with glioblastoma.

This rearrangement joins TRBV9 to TRBJ2-1, with 9 bases matching TRBD2. Germline V gene lookup returns CDR1 SGDLS and CDR2 YYNGEE. This CDR3 spans 15 amino acids. V shed 4 bases, J shed 4 bases, and the junction held 6 bases outside the gene matches. CDR3 nucleotide sequence: TGTGCCAGCAGCCTAATTAGCGGGAGTTACAATGAGCAGTTCTTC. It yields the protein CASSLISGSYNEQFF.

The rearrangement links TRBV18 to TRBJ2-2; 11 bases map to TRBD1. V dropped 1 base and J dropped 5; count of bases not matched to a gene: 3. The germline CDR1 and CDR2 sequences are KGHSH and LQKENI. This CDR3 has 16 amino acids. The CDR3 bases are TGTGCCAGCTCACCACGGACAGGGGGCGCGACCGGGGAGCTGTTTTTT. This codes for CASSPRTGGATGELFF.

V gene TRBV10-2 combines with J gene TRBJ1-1; D not certain. The CDR3 covers 12 residues. In germline, CDR1 is WSHSY, CDR2 SAAADI. The V end was cut by 0 bases, the J end by 8 bases, with 7 bases between. CDR3 in DNA: TGCGCCAGCAGTGAGTCGGACTTCGAAGCTTTCTTT. This codes for CASSESDFEAFF.

This clone was counted between two and nine times. CDR3 DNA sequence: TGTGCCAGCAGTTTATCTATGGGGGGCTCCTACAATGAGCAGTTCTTC. It yields the protein CASSLSMGGSYNEQFF. The chain recombines TRBV27 with TRBJ2-1, with a tentative D call TRBD2 (6 bases). The CDR3 consists of 16 residues. Trimming left V 0 bases short and J 0 bases short, with 9 bases between. Germline CDR1 MNHEY, CDR2 SMNVEV (reference sequence).